The entry below describes one T cell receptor beta chain. Antigen unknown. The length of the CDR3 is 14 residues. The V gene's germline CDR1 is KGHSH and CDR2 LQKENI. The V and J ends lost 3 bases and 5 bases respectively, with 14 bases between them. Method: immunoSEQ multiplex PCR; TCRdb's copy keeps in-frame clones and lacks some. The sample includes some 71,000 clones, 80% to 90% of them seen just once. These data belong to a study of T cells in localized non-small cell lung cancer. Study-level points and caveats: Only one tumor region was sequenced, so heterogeneity remains possible. Longer overall survival associated with higher blood T cell density; shorter survival with higher adjacent-lung clonality.

The chain links TRBV18 to TRBJ2-7; D gene unclear. This TCR derives from a female donor at least 60 years old with stage I lung adenocarcinoma. Sequenced material: peripheral blood, taken before any cancer treatment. The DNA for the CDR3 is TGTGCCAGCTCACCGCCTGGGCTTAGGAACGAGCAGTACTTC. Its protein product is CASSPPGLRNEQYF.